This is a list of T cell receptor beta chains from one sample in a study of T cell responses to AZD1222 COVID-19 vaccine. Clones were sequenced by immunoSEQ multiplex PCR, and TCRdb holds only the in-frame ones, with some missing. Among 70,000 to 90,000 clones listed, around four fifths were seen once. The starting material was peripheral blood, obtained on day 0 of AZD1222 vaccination. All receptors come from an adult in good health. Both conserved end residues are part of each CDR3. A D gene is named only where the DNA matches it firmly. The listing skips clone size in some rows; elsewhere it reads once, few, many or a size class.

D gene	clone size	V gene	CDR3 length	J gene	CDR3 DNA	CDR3 protein
-	-	TRBV5-1	15	TRBJ1-6	TGCGCCAGCAGCTTGGGGCAGGGCTGGAATTCACCCCTCCACTTT	CASSLGQGWNSPLHF
-	-	TRBV6-5	14	TRBJ2-5	TGTGCCAGCAGCTTAGGGACATTTCAAGAGACCCAGTACTTC	CASSLGTFQETQYF
-	-	TRBV5-5	16	TRBJ1-4	TGTGCCAGCAGCCCGTTTCGGGGAACAACTAATGAAAAACTGTTTTTT	CASSPFRGTTNEKLFF
-	-	TRBV7-9	16	TRBJ2-7	TGTGCCAGCAGCTTAGAGAGGAGGACAGTAAACTACGAGCAGTACTTC	CASSLERRTVNYEQYF
TRBD2	-	TRBV5-4	16	TRBJ2-3	TGTGCCAGCAGCTTCCGACTAGCGTCTAGCACAGATACGCAGTATTTT	CASSFRLASSTDTQYF
-	-	TRBV7-9	12	TRBJ2-1	TGTGCCAGCAGTCCGGCGGTCAATGAGCAGTTCTTC	CASSPAVNEQFF
-	-	TRBV7-2	14	TRBJ2-2	TGTGCCAGCAGCTTGCAGTTAGTGGGCGGGGAGCTGTTTTTT	CASSLQLVGGELFF
-	-	TRBV18	13	TRBJ2-5	TGTGCCAGCTCACTAGCGGAGCAAGAGACCCAGTACTTC	CASSLAEQETQYF
TRBD2	-	TRBV7-2	14	TRBJ2-7	TGTGCCAGCAGCTTTTCCGGGACTAGCGGCTTGTGGTACTTC	CASSFSGTSGLWYF
TRBD1	once	TRBV7-8	16	TRBJ1-1	TGTGCCAGCAGCCCGGGGGGGGACAGGATGAACACTGAAGCTTTCTTT	CASSPGGDRMNTEAFF
-	-	TRBV9	15	TRBJ2-7	TGTGCCAGCAGCGTAGGCGCAGGGGCGTACTACGAGCAGTACTTC	CASSVGAGAYYEQYF
-	-	TRBV2	14	TRBJ1-2	TGTGCCAGCAGTCCTGCCGGTATCCTCTATGGCTACACCTTC	CASSPAGILYGYTF
-	-	TRBV2	13	TRBJ1-1	TGTGCCAGCTCGACAGGATTGAACACTGAAGCTTTCTTT	CASSTGLNTEAFF
-	-	TRBV9	15	TRBJ1-4	TGTGCCAGCAGCGTAGCGGGGGGCACTAATGAAAAACTGTTTTTT	CASSVAGGTNEKLFF
-	few	TRBV19	12	TRBJ1-1	TGTGCCAGTAGCGGATGGAGCACTGAAGCTTTCTTT	CASSGWSTEAFF
TRBD1	-	TRBV2	16	TRBJ1-6	TGTGCCAGCAGTGAAACTTTCACAGGGGTGGCTTCACCCCTCCACTTT	CASSETFTGVASPLHF
-	-	TRBV11-3	14	TRBJ2-1	TGTGCCAGCAGCTTAGATAGGGGTGGAAACGAGCAGTTCTTC	CASSLDRGGNEQFF
TRBD1	-	TRBV5-1	14	TRBJ2-7	TGCGCCAGCAGCCTAATGGGACAGGCCTACGAGCAGTACTTC	CASSLMGQAYEQYF
TRBD1	-	TRBV5-1	16	TRBJ1-1	TGCGCCAGCAGCTTGGCCGGGGGACAGGGGAACACTGAAGCTTTCTTT	CASSLAGGQGNTEAFF
TRBD1	few	TRBV6-5	16	TRBJ2-7	TGTGCCAGCAGTTACGGGGGGACAGGACTTACCTACGAGCAGTACTTC	CASSYGGTGLTYEQYF
TRBD1	few	TRBV5-4	15	TRBJ2-1	TGTGCCAGCAGCTTCGGACAGGGTGCCTACAATGAGCAGTTCTTC	CASSFGQGAYNEQFF
-	-	TRBV5-1	17	TRBJ1-2	TGCGCCAGCAGCTTGAATTACGACGGCGGAGTGCACTATGGCTACACCTTC	CASSLNYDGGVHYGYTF
-	-	TRBV5-4	14	TRBJ2-4	TGTGCCAGCAGCCCACAGAGGACCAAAAACATTCAGTACTTC	CASSPQRTKNIQYF
TRBD2	once	TRBV6-6	15	TRBJ2-7	TGTGCCAGCAGTTACTCTAGCGGGAGTCGCGACGAGCAGTACTTC	CASSYSSGSRDEQYF
-	-	TRBV28	14	TRBJ1-1	TGTGCCAGCAGTTCGGGGGGCGTGAACACTGAAGCTTTCTTT	CASSSGGVNTEAFF
TRBD1	-	TRBV6-6	14	TRBJ1-2	TGTGCCAGCAGTAACCCGACAGGGGTCTATGGCTACACCTTC	CASSNPTGVYGYTF
-	-	TRBV7-9	15	TRBJ1-1	TGTGCCAGCAGCCTACAAAATCCCGCGGACACTGAAGCTTTCTTT	CASSLQNPADTEAFF
-	-	TRBV6-5	14	TRBJ1-4	TGTGCCAGCACCTCTCCGGACCTTAATGAAAAACTGTTTTTT	CASTSPDLNEKLFF
-	-	TRBV9	14	TRBJ1-4	TGTGCCAGCAGCGAGACGGGGGAGGGTGAAAAACTGTTTTTT	CASSETGEGEKLFF
-	once	TRBV19	12	TRBJ1-4	TGTGCCACTCACCCGCCTGGGGGGGAACTGTTTTTT	CATHPPGGELFF
TRBD1	once	TRBV11-2	14	TRBJ1-5	TGTGCCAGCAGCCAAGACAGGGGCAATCAGCCCCAGCATTTT	CASSQDRGNQPQHF
TRBD2	-	TRBV27	15	TRBJ2-7	TGTGCCAGCAGCCAGTCGGGGGGGCCAACCTACGAGCAGTACTTC	CASSQSGGPTYEQYF
TRBD1	medium-sized	TRBV7-8	12	TRBJ2-7	TGTGCCACCCGGACAGGGATAAACGAGCAGTACTTC	CATRTGINEQYF
TRBD1	-	TRBV18	14	TRBJ1-4	TGTGCCAGCTCACCCGGGACAGGGGCTGAAAAACTGTTTTTT	CASSPGTGAEKLFF
-	-	TRBV7-2	15	TRBJ2-7	TGTGCCAGCAGCTCTGAGGGTGGTGGAGGCTACGAGCAGTACTTC	CASSSEGGGGYEQYF
TRBD2	-	TRBV10-1	15	TRBJ2-1	TGCGCCAGCAGTACTAGCGGGAGGGCTTTGGGAGAGCAGTTCTTC	CASSTSGRALGEQFF
-	few	TRBV6-2/TRBV6-3	19	TRBJ2-4	TGTGCCAGCAGTTACCCACCTGGGGACAACCCTTTCCGCCAAAACATTCAGTACTTC	CASSYPPGDNPFRQNIQYF
-	-	TRBV7-2	14	TRBJ2-5	TGTGCCAGCAGCTTATTTGGCGGCCAAGAGACCCAGTACTTC	CASSLFGGQETQYF
-	-	TRBV28	15	TRBJ1-2	TGTGCCAGCAGTTTGATTTACGGGACGGACTATGGCTACACCTTC	CASSLIYGTDYGYTF
-	once	TRBV4-1	15	TRBJ2-1	TGCGCCAGCAGCCAAGATGGAGTTTCATACAATGAGCAGTTCTTC	CASSQDGVSYNEQFF
TRBD2	-	TRBV6-4	16	TRBJ2-2	TGTGCCAGCAGCCCCCTAGCGGGAGGGCTCACCGGGGAGCTGTTTTTT	CASSPLAGGLTGELFF
-	once	TRBV7-2	15	TRBJ2-1	TGTGCCAGCACCCTAGGGGGGAGGGTCCACAATGAGCAGTTCTTC	CASTLGGRVHNEQFF
-	-	TRBV4-3	15	TRBJ2-3	TGCGCCAGCAGCCAAGATCTCGTCTACACAGATACGCAGTATTTT	CASSQDLVYTDTQYF
-	-	TRBV6-5	15	TRBJ2-3	TGTGCCAGCAGTTACGGGTGGCAGTCGAAAGATACGCAGTATTTT	CASSYGWQSKDTQYF
-	-	TRBV10-2	14	TRBJ1-6	TGCGCCAGCAGTGTGGGGGGGGCCGGAACGCCCCTCCACTTT	CASSVGGAGTPLHF
TRBD1	-	TRBV5-1	14	TRBJ1-1	TGCGCCAGCAGCGCCGACAGGGGGCGAAACTCAGCTTTCTTT	CASSADRGRNSAFF
TRBD1	-	TRBV13	14	TRBJ1-2	TGTGCCAGCAGCTTAGAGGACAGGAGGAATGGCTACACCTTC	CASSLEDRRNGYTF
-	few	TRBV28	17	TRBJ2-5	TGTGCCAGCCAGTTCCTCGGAACAGGGACCTTCCAAGAGACCCAGTACTTC	CASQFLGTGTFQETQYF
-	-	TRBV28	14	TRBJ2-7	TGTGCCAGCAGTTATTATCCGACGTCTTACGAGCAGTACTTC	CASSYYPTSYEQYF
-	-	TRBV28	13	TRBJ1-2	TGTGCCAGCAGGCTCCACGGATCCCCTGGCTACACCTTC	CASRLHGSPGYTF
TRBD1	-	TRBV24-1	13	TRBJ2-5	TGTGCCACAGCGACAGGGGCTGGGGAGACCCAGTACTTC	CATATGAGETQYF
-	once	TRBV28	15	TRBJ1-4	TGTGCCAGCAGCTCAAATGTGGGGTTGAAAGAAAAACTGTTTTTT	CASSSNVGLKEKLFF
TRBD2	once	TRBV19	16	TRBJ2-1	TGTGCCAGTAGAGAAAGATCTAGCGGGAGGGTCTATGAGCAGTTCTTC	CASRERSSGRVYEQFF
-	-	TRBV14	15	TRBJ1-1	TGTGCCAGCAGCCAAGATTGGAGGGCGTGGACTGAAGCTTTCTTT	CASSQDWRAWTEAFF
-	-	TRBV5-5	15	TRBJ1-2	TGTGCCAGCAGCCTTTGGACAGCCCCTAACTATGGCTACACCTTC	CASSLWTAPNYGYTF
TRBD1	-	TRBV27	16	TRBJ2-7	TGTGCCAGCAGTCCGGGACAGGGTCAGGCCCTCTACGAGCAGTACTTC	CASSPGQGQALYEQYF
TRBD1	-	TRBV16	15	TRBJ1-2	TGTGCCAGCAGCCCGCAGATGACGCAGGGGGGTGGCTACACCTTC	CASSPQMTQGGGYTF
TRBD2	few	TRBV25-1	15	TRBJ2-3	TGTGCCAGCAGTGCGACTAGCGGGACGGGAGATACGCAGTATTTT	CASSATSGTGDTQYF
-	-	TRBV10-1	14	TRBJ1-1	TGCGCCAGCAGTGCGCGGACGGTGAACACTGAAGCTTTCTTT	CASSARTVNTEAFF
-	few	TRBV28	14	TRBJ1-5	TGTGCCAGCAGTTTGCCTCAGGGTGCTCAGCCCCAGCATTTT	CASSLPQGAQPQHF